The entry below describes one T cell receptor (beta chain). Its antigen remains unknown. Germline V CDR1 and CDR2: SGHVS, FQNEAQ. This CDR3 has 16 amino acids. The ends were cut back, 5 bases at V and 2 bases at J, with 18 bases in the middle. The primer mix had 60 Vbeta and 13 Jbeta primers. Method: immunoSEQ multiplex PCR; TCRdb's copy keeps in-frame clones and lacks some. The data contain around 200,000 clones, roughly 80% of them seen just once; the ten biggest clones take up 1.5% to 2%. This entry belongs to a study of cytomegalovirus exposure and HLA in healthy donors. Findings and limits, study-wide: Later analysis reportedly placed an Asian-associated ancestry cluster below the roughly 680-donor mean in N-insertions. Later analysis found that TCR beta chains associated with HLA were more clonally expanded than other, equally common chains. There were several of the most significant clusters that appeared linked to common viral pathogens in a later analysis.

This chain connects TRBV7-8 to TRBJ1-1, with D maybe TRBD1 (6 bases). Sequencing was done on a sample of PBMCs. This TCR derives from a man in his forties or fifties in good health and CMV-seronegative. The CDR3, as DNA: TGTGCCAGCAGCCTCGTTGCCCAGGGGACAAACACTGAAGCTTTCTTT. It encodes CASSLVAQGTNTEAFF.